Each of the 11 T cell receptor beta chains below was sequenced from the same sample in a study of blood T cell repertoires in COVID-19. Profiling relied on immunoSEQ multiplex PCR, and the TCRdb table lists in-frame clones only, not all of them. The sample consists of 150,000 to 180,000 clones, about 85% of them appearing once. The specimen sequenced was peripheral blood. Receptor source: a woman aged 55-69 years with COVID-19, enrolled during active disease.

This chain joins TRBV6-2 or TRBV6-3 and TRBJ1-1; perhaps TRBD1 as D (6 bases). The CDR3 has 14 amino acids. The germline V gene has CDR1 MNHEY and CDR2 SVGEGT. The V end lost 2 bases, the J end lost 6 bases, and 13 bases lay between the germline ends. CDR3 region: CASSYGVAGAEAFF. The CDR3 DNA reads TGTGCCAGCAGTTACGGCGTAGCAGGGGCTGAAGCTTTCTTT.

V gene TRBV6-5 combines with J gene TRBJ2-1; D might be TRBD1 (5 bases). Germline-derived CDR1 and CDR2 are MNHEY and SVGAGI. V was clipped by 8 bases and J by 8 bases, with 10 bases between them. The CDR3 has 11 residues. Here the CDR3 reads CASSLGDEQFF. The CDR3 DNA reads TGTGCCAGCTCTTTAGGGGATGAGCAGTTCTTC.

The chain links TRBV5-8 to TRBJ1-5; 10 bases agree with TRBD1. Germline CDR1 reads SGHTS; CDR2 reads YDEGEE. The length of the CDR3 is 15 residues. J was trimmed by 4 bases and V by 6 bases; bases with no gene match: 7. CDR3 sequence (DNA): TGTGCCAGCAACTTACGGACAGGGGGTAATCAGCCCCAGCATTTT. This translates into CASNLRTGGNQPQHF.

The rearrangement links TRBV7-9 to TRBJ1-1, with 10 nucleotides matching TRBD1. J lost 3 bases, V lost 5 bases, and 9 bases had no gene match. The CDR3 is made up of 16 amino acids. Germline-derived CDR1 and CDR2 are SEHNR and FQNEAQ (reference sequence). In DNA form, the CDR3 reads TGTGCCAGCAGCCAAACAGTGGGACAGGGGCACACTGAAGCTTTCTTT. Translation gives CASSQTVGQGHTEAFF.

V gene TRBV3-1 (or the pseudogene TRBV3-2) combines with J gene TRBJ1-1; no reliable D call. The CDR3 is made up of 15 amino acids. Germline V gene data show CDR1 as LGHDT and CDR2 as YNNKEL (reference sequence). V lost 2 bases to trimming and J lost 0 bases, with 10 bases between them. The CDR3 sequence: CASSQIRLMNTEAFF. The CDR3 DNA reads TGTGCCAGCAGCCAAATCCGCCTAATGAACACTGAAGCTTTCTTT.

This clone was observed a few times. The chain recombines TRBV11-1 with TRBJ1-1; the D gene is possibly TRBD1 (6 bases). The ends were cut back, 4 bases at V and 6 bases at J, with 18 bases in the middle. CDR3 length: 15 amino acids. Germline loops: CDR1 SGHAT, CDR2 FQDESV (reference sequence). The CDR3 sequence: CASSSRTAKGPEAFF. CDR3 DNA sequence: TGTGCCAGCAGCTCGCGGACAGCGAAGGGTCCTGAAGCTTTCTTT.

The rearrangement links TRBV4-2 to TRBJ1-4; the D is unclear. The germline V gene encodes CDR1 LGHNA and CDR2 YNFKEQ. The V end was cut by 4 bases, the J end by 7 bases, with 10 bases between. This CDR3 region has 13 residues. The CDR3, as DNA: TGTGCCAGCAGCCGGGCACTTTTTGAAAAACTGTTTTTT. Translating gives CASSRALFEKLFF.

Worth noting for this clone: At the DNA level, this CDR3 is encoded by other sequences in the same sample as well. The chain combines TRBV5-1 with TRBJ2-7, with no clear D. Trimming shortened V by 2 bases and J by 0 bases, and 9 bases separated the two germline ends. The CDR3 sequence is 14 residues long. Per germline, CDR1 SGHRS and CDR2 YFSETQ. DNA of the CDR3: TGCGCCAGCAGCTTAGCCCCGGGCTCCTACGAGCAGTACGTC. Its translation: CASSLAPGSYEQYV.

The chain links TRBV10-3 to TRBJ1-5; 8 nucleotides line up with TRBD1. Germline V gene lookup returns CDR1 ENHRY and CDR2 SYGVKD. The CDR3 loop spans 15 amino acids. V was pared by 6 bases and J by 4 bases, with 8 bases of the junction left unmatched. For the CDR3, the DNA is TGTGCCATCAGCGGAGGACAGGGATCGAATCAGCCCCAGCATTTT. Translation gives CAISGGQGSNQPQHF.

The gene calls are TRBV11-1 and TRBJ2-3; 7 bases are shared with TRBD1. Unmatched junction bases numbered 14, after V lost 5 bases and J lost 6 bases. This CDR3 is 16 amino acids long. Germline CDR1 reads SGHAT; CDR2 reads FQDESV (reference sequence). The CDR3 coding sequence is TGTGCCAGCAGCCAGCGACAGGGACATGTTATTGATACGCAGTATTTT. It specifies CASSQRQGHVIDTQYF.

This chain links TRBV19 with TRBJ1-5, with D possibly TRBD1 on 5 matching bases. The CDR3 totals 14 residues. V was trimmed by 3 bases and J by 2 bases, leaving 8 bases between them. The germline V gene has CDR1 LNHDA and CDR2 SQIVND (reference sequence). The CDR3 sequence is CASSMGEGNQPQHF. The CDR3 DNA reads TGTGCCAGTAGTATGGGGGAGGGCAATCAGCCCCAGCATTTT.